The 32 T cell receptor beta chains given below trace back to one sample, sequenced in a study of cytomegalovirus exposure and HLA in healthy donors. PCR used 60 Vbeta primers and 13 Jbeta primers. The repertoire was sequenced with immunoSEQ multiplex PCR; TCRdb's copy has only in-frame clones and lacks some. The sample holds more than 100,000 clones; 80% are singletons and the top ten take 1%. The sample taken for sequencing was PBMCs. All receptors derive from a man aged 40-50 years in good health and CMV-seronegative.

The chain carries TRBV28 and TRBJ1-2; 9 nucleotides agree with TRBD1. There are 13 residues in the CDR3. Germline CDR1 reads MDHEN; CDR2 reads SYDVKM. V shed 6 bases and J 6 bases; nucleotides not matched to a gene: 5. The CDR3, as DNA: TGTGCCAGCAGACGGGACAGGGTTGATGGCTACACCTTC. Translated, it gives CASRRDRVDGYTF.

The chain carries TRBV27 and TRBJ1-2, with TRBD1 as a possible D gene (6 bases). The CDR3 is 16 residues long. The germline CDR1 and CDR2 sequences are MNHEY and SMNVEV (reference sequence). The V end lost 0 bases, the J end lost 0 bases, and 11 bases lay between the germline ends. CDR3 region: CASSLSGTQANYGYTF. CDR3 nucleotides: TGTGCCAGCAGTTTATCAGGGACACAGGCTAACTATGGCTACACCTTC.

V is TRBV5-1 and J is TRBJ2-5; 11 nucleotides align to TRBD2. The V gene end was trimmed by 4 bases and the J gene end by 1 base; junction bases not matched to a gene: 6. The CDR3 has 16 amino acids. The germline V gene encodes CDR1 SGHRS and CDR2 YFSETQ. For the CDR3, the DNA is TGCGCCAGCAGCATTAGCGGGGGGGCGATCCAAGAGACCCAGTACTTC. Translation: CASSISGGAIQETQYF. Combining the CDR3 with reference TRBV5-1 and TRBJ2-5 gives the whole variable domain KAGVTQTPRYLIKTRGQQVTLSCSPISGHRSVSWYQQTPGQGLQFLFEYFSETQRNKGNFPGRFSGRQFSNSRSEMNVSTLELGDSALYLCASSISGGAIQETQYFGPGTRLLVL.

The V and J genes are TRBV5-6 and TRBJ2-2; D is possibly TRBD1 (6 bases). The CDR3 runs 17 residues. CDR1 and CDR2 from the germline V gene are SGHDT and YYEEEE. Trimming cost V 1 base and J 1 base, with 14 bases left between them. The CDR3 region is CASSLRADSLNTGELFF. The CDR3 DNA follows: TGTGCCAGCAGCTTGCGGGCGGACAGCCTGAACACCGGGGAGCTGTTTTTT.

This clone was counted only a few times. This sequence joins TRBV4-2 and TRBJ1-3; the match to TRBD1 covers 8 bases. The CDR3 extends over 18 amino acids. Germline V gene sequence: CDR1 LGHNA, CDR2 YNFKEQ. The ends lost 4 bases at V and 4 bases at J; junction bases unmatched: 15. The CDR3 DNA reads as TGTGCCAGCAGCCCCGCGAGGTATGTCAGGGGGCAAGGAAACACCATATATTTT. Amino acids: CASSPARYVRGQGNTIYF.

This clone was seen a handful of times. The V call is TRBV18, the J call TRBJ2-3; TRBD2 agrees at 8 bases. The CDR3 extends over 16 amino acids. Germline CDR1 is KGHSH and CDR2 is LQKENI. V lost 2 bases and J lost 5; bases outside the gene matches: 9. CDR3 residues: CASSPWEREMGDTQYF. CDR3 nucleotides: TGTGCCAGCTCACCATGGGAGCGGGAGATGGGAGATACGCAGTATTTT.

This clone is a singleton in its sample. The V call is TRBV7-2, the J call TRBJ1-5; possibly TRBD1 for D (6 bases). The CDR3 runs 14 residues. Trimming took off 5 bases at V and 8 bases at J, with 16 bases between the two ends. Looked up from germline, CDR1 is SGHTA and CDR2 is FQGNSA. The CDR3 spells CASSVGPEGEPQHF. Here the CDR3 DNA reads TGTGCCAGCAGCGTAGGGCCAGAGGGGGAGCCCCAGCATTTT.

The chain links TRBV5-1 to TRBJ1-2; D is unresolved. Germline V gene lookup returns CDR1 SGHRS and CDR2 YFSETQ. This CDR3 region has 12 residues. Trimming shortened V by 0 bases and J by 12 bases, and 12 bases separated the two germline ends. CDR3 coding DNA: TGCGCCAGCAGCTTGGACCAGGAAGGAAACACCTTC. It translates to CASSLDQEGNTF.

This clone has a single count. J is TRBJ1-2 and V is TRBV30, with D perhaps TRBD1 (6 bases). The CDR3 runs 15 residues. Trimming cost V 0 bases and J 6 bases, with 17 bases left between them. Germline V gene lookup returns CDR1 GTSNPN and CDR2 SVGIG (reference sequence). CDR3 amino acids: CAWSVPWEQGDGYTF. The CDR3, as DNA: TGTGCCTGGAGTGTACCCTGGGAACAGGGTGATGGCTACACCTTC. The variable domain in full, with the rest retrieved from reference TRBV30 and TRBJ1-2, is SQTIHQWPATLVQPVGSPLSLECTVEGTSNPNLYWYRQAAGRGLQLLFYSVGIGQISSEVPQNLSASRPQDRQFILSSKKLLLSDSGFYLCAWSVPWEQGDGYTFGSGTRLTVV.

This clone has just a few counts. The CDR3 reads CASSSRRSGGETQYF. The CDR3, as DNA: TGTGCCAGCAGTTCCCGTAGGAGCGGGGGAGAGACCCAGTACTTC. V usage is TRBV6-1 and J usage is TRBJ2-5; 8 bases agree with TRBD2. Trimming took 5 bases from V and 4 from J; bases not matched to a gene: 9. The CDR3 contains 15 residues. Germline V gene lookup returns CDR1 MNHNS and CDR2 SASEGT.

This clone was observed a handful of times. The chain is built from TRBV19 and TRBJ1-5, with a weak D call TRBD1 (5 bases). The germline V and J ends were trimmed by 5 bases and 9 bases, with 20 bases remaining between them. Germline lookup yields CDR1 LNHDA and CDR2 SQIVND (reference sequence). The CDR3 spans 15 residues. The CDR3 nucleotides are TGTGCCAGTAGTCCTCGAGACAGTCCGTCGGGGCCCCAGCATTTT. This translates into CASSPRDSPSGPQHF.

On this clone itself: Within the sample, other DNA sequences also encode this same CDR3. The chain recombines TRBV28 with TRBJ2-2; 10 bases fit TRBD2. The junction had 2 bases not matched to a gene; V was cut back by 8 bases and J by 2 bases. CDR1 MDHEN and CDR2 SYDVKM come from the germline V gene. The CDR3 has 14 residues. In DNA, the CDR3 is TGTGCCAGCCGACTAGCGGGTAACACCGGGGAGCTGTTTTTT. Protein sequence: CASRLAGNTGELFF. Drawing the rest from reference TRBV28 and TRBJ2-2, the complete variable domain is DVKVTQSSRYLVKRTGEKVFLECVQDMDHENMFWYRQDPGLGLRLIYFSYDVKMKEKGDIPEGYSVSREKKERFSLILESASTNQTSMYLCASRLAGNTGELFFGEGSRLTVL.

The rearrangement links TRBV9 to TRBJ2-1, with 7 bases lining up with TRBD2. This CDR3 comprises 15 residues. V trimming: 3 bases; J trimming: 5 bases; junction bases outside the gene matches: 8. CDR1 and CDR2 from the germline V gene are SGDLS and YYNGEE. CDR3 residues: CASSGWGGGNNEQFF. The CDR3 region has the DNA TGTGCCAGCAGCGGGTGGGGCGGGGGTAACAATGAGCAGTTCTTC.

The chain has TRBV7-2 and TRBJ2-1; D perhaps matches TRBD1 (6 bases). Germline CDR1 SGHTA, CDR2 FQGNSA. The CDR3 sequence is 16 residues long. V shed 5 bases and J shed 7 bases, with 21 bases lying between them. CDR3 amino acids: CASSPQAVGAANEQFF. The CDR3 DNA is TGTGCCAGCAGCCCCCAGGCGGTGGGGGCTGCGAATGAGCAGTTCTTC.

The chain couples TRBV5-4 to TRBJ2-1; D gene uncertain. Trimming took off 0 bases at V and 5 bases at J, with 12 bases between the two ends. This CDR3 spans 15 amino acids. Germline CDR1 and CDR2: SGHNT and YYREEE (reference sequence). As DNA, the CDR3 is TGTGCCAGCAGCTTGGTTGCGAGTTACGACAATGAGCAGTTCTTC. Translating gives CASSLVASYDNEQFF.

The V and J genes are TRBV28 and TRBJ1-1; 7 nucleotides agree with TRBD1. The CDR3 loop spans 16 amino acids. With V trimmed by 6 bases and J by 1 base, 11 bases remained unmatched. The germline V gene has CDR1 MDHEN and CDR2 SYDVKM. CDR3 sequence: CASSASDRLGNTEAFF. DNA for the CDR3: TGTGCCAGCAGCGCCTCGGACAGGCTAGGGAACACTGAAGCTTTCTTT.

The V call is TRBV5-1, the J call TRBJ1-1; 7 bases map to TRBD1. The V and J ends lost 4 bases and 8 bases, in that order; junction bases with no gene match: 8. This CDR3 contains 13 residues. CDR1 and CDR2 from the germline V gene are SGHRS and YFSETQ. CDR3 loop: CASSENRDSEAFF. The CDR3 DNA follows: TGCGCCAGCAGCGAAAACCGGGACAGCGAAGCTTTCTTT.

The chain couples TRBV4-1 to TRBJ2-5, with a weak D call TRBD1 (6 bases). There are 13 residues in the CDR3. CDR1 is MGHRA and CDR2 is YSYEKL in the germline V gene. With 0 bases removed from V and 4 bases from J, the gap between germline ends came to 6 bases. CDR3 sequence: CASSQDRGETQYF. In DNA form, the CDR3 reads TGCGCCAGCAGCCAAGACAGGGGAGAGACCCAGTACTTC.

CDR3 residues: CASRRTEAFF. DNA for the CDR3: TGTGCCAGCAGGCGGACTGAAGCTTTCTTT. This chain joins TRBV27 and TRBJ1-1; D uncertain. Trimming took off 6 bases at V and 5 bases at J, with 4 bases between the two ends. Germline-derived CDR1 and CDR2 are MNHEY and SMNVEV (reference sequence). This CDR3 is built from 10 residues.

V gene TRBV5-6 combines with J gene TRBJ2-5; TRBD1 is a possible D gene (5 bases). V lost 4 bases, J lost 7 bases, and 14 bases lay in between. CDR1 and CDR2 from the germline V gene are SGHDT and YYEEEE. The CDR3 spans 13 residues. The CDR3: CASSAHPQGTQYF. The CDR3, as DNA: TGTGCCAGCAGCGCGCATCCTCAGGGGACCCAGTACTTC.

This chain joins TRBV5-1 and TRBJ2-3, with 7 bases matching TRBD2. Trimming took 3 bases from V and 2 from J; bases not matched to a gene: 3. The CDR3 totals 14 residues. From germline, CDR1 is SGHRS and CDR2 YFSETQ. CDR3 residues: CASSWGGPTDTQYF. The CDR3, as DNA: TGCGCCAGCAGCTGGGGGGGTCCCACAGATACGCAGTATTTT.

The chain links TRBV7-6 to TRBJ1-1; 7 bases fit TRBD1. CDR1 and CDR2 (germline): SGHVS, FNYEAQ. J lost 1 base, V lost 5 bases, and 7 bases had no gene match. This CDR3 spans 15 amino acids. The CDR3 protein is CASSPRTGPNTEAFF. The CDR3 bases are TGTGCCAGCAGCCCCCGGACAGGCCCGAACACTGAAGCTTTCTTT. The entire variable domain, with the rest obtained from reference TRBV7-6 and TRBJ1-1, is as follows: GAGVSQSPRYKVTKRGQDVALRCDPISGHVSLYWYRQALGQGPEFLTYFNYEAQQDKSGLPNDRFSAERPEGSISTLTIQRTEQRDSAMYRCASSPRTGPNTEAFFGQGTRLTVV.

The chain carries TRBV6-5 and TRBJ2-2; the D gene is possibly TRBD2 (5 bases). Trimming cost V 7 bases and J 6 bases, with 15 bases left between them. Germline assignment: CDR1 MNHEY and CDR2 SVGAGI. This CDR3 has 14 residues. This CDR3 reads CASTSLVFPGELFF. The CDR3 region has the DNA TGTGCCAGCACCTCACTAGTTTTCCCCGGGGAGCTGTTTTTT.

This clone was seen a handful of times. The chain recombines TRBV7-9 with TRBJ1-1; no clear D. In germline, CDR1 is SEHNR, CDR2 FQNEAQ (reference sequence). The CDR3 loop spans 14 amino acids. V lost 1 base and J 1 base, leaving 7 bases between the germline ends. The CDR3 bases are TGTGCCAGCAGCTTAGAGCTTTCGAACACTGAAGCTTTCTTT. Translated, it gives CASSLELSNTEAFF.

The chain combines TRBV4-1 with TRBJ2-7; 8 bases match TRBD2. Trimming removed 3 bases from V and 6 bases from J; junction bases left unmatched: 4. CDR1 and CDR2 from the germline V gene are MGHRA and YSYEKL. The CDR3 covers 13 residues. The DNA for the CDR3 is TGCGCCAGCAGCCATAGCGGGGACCCCGAGCAGTACTTC. The encoded protein is CASSHSGDPEQYF.

The chain employs TRBV4-2 and TRBJ2-7; 10 bases agree with TRBD2. Trimming removed 4 bases from V and 0 bases from J; junction bases left unmatched: 9. CDR1 and CDR2 (germline): LGHNA, YNFKEQ. The CDR3 is 17 amino acids. For the CDR3, the DNA is TGTGCCAGCAGCCGAGGCGCCGGGACTAGCGCCTCCTACGAGCAGTACTTC. Its translation: CASSRGAGTSASYEQYF.

This clone has just one count. The sample carries other DNA sequences with the same CDR3. The CDR3 DNA reads TGTGCCACCAGCAGTAACAGGGTTGGGGTGTCTGGCTACACCTTC. Its translation is CATSSNRVGVSGYTF. The chain employs TRBV15 and TRBJ1-2; tentative D call: TRBD1 (6 bases). Trimming left V 3 bases short and J 7 bases short, with 18 bases between. Germline CDR1 is LNHNV and CDR2 is YYDKDF (reference sequence). This CDR3 contains 15 residues.

The gene calls are TRBV6-1 and TRBJ1-5, with TRBD1 as a possible D gene (5 bases). This CDR3 is 15 amino acids long. V lost 3 bases and J 5 bases, leaving 14 bases between the germline ends. CDR1 and CDR2 (germline): MNHNS, SASEGT. As DNA, the CDR3 is TGTGCCAGCAGTGATCAGGCAGGGTATTATCAGCCCCAGCATTTT. Translation gives CASSDQAGYYQPQHF.

The table lists this clone with a few counts. The V gene is TRBV9, the J gene TRBJ2-1; unclear D gene. Deletions cut 0 bases from V and 4 bases from J, with 8 bases between. CDR3 length equals 14 residues. Germline CDR1 SGDLS, CDR2 YYNGEE. The CDR3: CASSVASGYNEQFF. The CDR3 coding sequence is TGTGCCAGCAGCGTAGCCTCAGGATACAATGAGCAGTTCTTC.

V usage is TRBV5-4 and J usage is TRBJ2-5; a possible D gene is TRBD2 (5 bases). Looked up from germline, CDR1 is SGHNT and CDR2 is YYREEE (reference sequence). CDR3 length: 15 amino acids. V dropped 2 bases and J dropped 5 bases, with 16 bases sitting between them. CDR3 sequence reads: CASSLAASRPETQYF. Written as DNA, the CDR3 is TGTGCCAGCAGCTTAGCGGCTAGCAGGCCCGAGACCCAGTACTTC.

The chain couples TRBV27 to TRBJ2-7, with 7 nucleotides matching TRBD2. The CDR3 spans 13 residues. The trim removed 6 bases at V and 3 bases at J, leaving 5 bases unmatched. The germline CDR1 and CDR2 sequences are MNHEY and SMNVEV (reference sequence). CDR3: CASRREGNYEQYF. CDR3 nucleotide sequence: TGTGCCAGCAGGAGGGAGGGAAACTACGAGCAGTACTTC.

The genes are TRBV10-3 and TRBJ2-3; TRBD2 might be the D (6 bases). V lost 10 bases, J lost 3 bases, and 20 bases lay in between. Germline V lookup: CDR1 ENHRY, CDR2 SYGVKD. The CDR3 has 15 amino acids. The CDR3 loop is CATSVLAGQTDTQYF. The DNA for the CDR3 is TGTGCCACGTCCGTCTTGGCGGGGCAGACAGATACGCAGTATTTT.